This T cell receptor (beta chain) was recorded in a study of T-cell reconstitution after alpha-beta-depleted transplantation in children. Trimming removed 5 bases from V and 0 bases from J; junction bases left unmatched: 5. Germline V gene data show CDR1 as SQVTM and CDR2 as ANQGSEA. The CDR3 has 15 residues. Study-wide results and caveats: Once a year had passed after transplant, T-cell counts and diversity came mostly from newly produced T cells.

At least ten counts were recorded for this clonotype. Its antigen is not identified. Library preparation (for TCRbeta) was performed with unique molecular identifiers. TCRdb passed the PCR reads through MiXCR, listing each CDR3 protein once. The repertoire holds 150,000 to 200,000 distinct CDR3 sequences, with roughly 6.3% as singletons. The specimen comprised PBMCs, sampled before TCRalphabeta/CD19-depleted stem cell transplant. V is TRBV29-1 and J is TRBJ2-2, with 8 bases fitting TRBD1. This TCR was sampled from a girl under three years old with combined immunodeficiency, due to receive a stem cell transplant. CDR3 region: CSVPWTGSNTGELFF. In nucleotides, the CDR3 is TGCAGCGTTCCATGGACAGGGTCGAACACCGGGGAGCTGTTTTTT.